This TCR beta chain appears in the sequencing data of a study of blood T cell repertoires in COVID-19. Study overall: COVID-19 samples collected from the United States, Italy and Spain covered acute and convalescent phases. PBMCs, B-cell-depleted T cells, or T cells provided the cDNA or gDNA that made up the material.

This table comes from immunoSEQ multiplex PCR, and its TCRdb copy is limited to in-frame clones, with some not included. The sample includes around 180,000 clones, 75% to 90% of them seen just once. This CDR3 region has 15 residues. The ends lost 2 bases at V and 0 bases at J; junction bases unmatched: 2. Germline CDR1 is MNHEY and CDR2 is SVGAGI. Remarks on this clone: The same CDR3 is also encoded by other DNA sequences in this sample.

This receptor was identified in a man aged 55-75 years with acute or convalescent COVID-19. The specimen was peripheral blood. The V gene is TRBV6-5, the J gene TRBJ2-3, with 7 bases lining up with TRBD2. The CDR3 spells CASSYLRGSTDTQYF. The CDR3 DNA sequence: TGTGCCAGCAGTTACCTGCGGGGGAGCACAGATACGCAGTATTTT.